This TCR beta chain derives from a study of molecular identifiers for immune sequencing clone quantification. CDR1 and CDR2 (germline): LGHNA, YNFKEQ. The CDR3 runs to 18 residues. V was pared by 3 bases and J by 0 bases, with 21 bases between. The table lists this clonotype with a few counts. Its antigen is currently unknown. Study-level points and caveats: Clones above 20 RNA copies held over 97% of effector molecules, under 1% in naive cells. Barcode collisions between identical TCR molecules could shrink estimates of highly expanded clone sizes.

A single record per CDR3 protein comes from TCRdb applying MiXCR to the PCR reads. The repertoire includes 400,000 to 600,000 distinct CDR3 sequences, about a fifth of them detected once, and more than 0.8% sits in the top ten. This clonotype was sampled from a human donor in good health. Some libraries in this study had Jurkat cell RNA spiked in. Sequencing was performed on naive CD8+ T cells from blood, with Jurkat cell RNA spiked in. The sample's subset: FACS-sorted CD8+CD4-CCR7+CD45RA+ naive T cells. The chain uses TRBV4-2 and TRBJ2-7; tentative D call: TRBD2 (6 bases). The CDR3 loop reads CASSQGGTEGPSSYEQYF. CDR3 coding DNA: TGTGCCAGCAGCCAGGGTGGAACGGAGGGACCGAGCTCCTACGAGCAGTACTTC.